This is a list of T cell receptor beta chains from one sample in a study of post-analysis software for immune sequencing data. TCRdb re-analysed the PCR reads in MiXCR, keeping a single row per CDR3 protein. The sample lists approximately 350,000 distinct CDR3 sequences; less than 40% were seen once. Sequenced material: blood. The source of these receptors is a girl between 10 and 17 years old with multiple sclerosis. Both conserved end residues are part of each CDR3. Fields, in order: V gene, J gene, CDR3 protein.

>TRBV12-3/TRBV12-4|TRBJ1-1
CASSLAWVGTEAFF
>TRBV5-1|NA
CASSLGGDSNEQYF
>TRBV6-6|TRBJ2-4
CASSYSDSLAKNIQYF
>TRBV19|TRBJ2-5
CAVGAGVETQYF
>TRBV11-2|TRBJ2-3
CATRWGKLSTDTQYF
>TRBV6-6|TRBJ1-5
CASTAYGGMDNQPQHF
>TRBV12-3/TRBV12-4|TRBJ1-5
CASSLGQPGRGQPQHF
>TRBV4-3|TRBJ2-7
CASSQDGSQGTYYEQYF
>TRBV12-3/TRBV12-4|NA
CASLNSGSYEQYF
>TRBV3-1|TRBJ2-7
CASSGSGTASYEQYF
>TRBV7-2|TRBJ2-1
CASSLVGTSGAVGSYNEQFF
>TRBV29-1|TRBJ1-2
CSVAGVYSYGYTF
>TRBV7-9|TRBJ2-5
CASSLGTGGETQYF
>TRBV7-3|TRBJ2-1
CASSLTKWRGAPGDEQFF
>TRBV29-1|TRBJ1-1
CSVEGGGTEAFF
>TRBV7-2|TRBJ1-6
CASSLALSRIYNSPLHF
>TRBV4-3|TRBJ1-1
CASSHNRVGTEAFF
>TRBV7-9|NA
CASSPGVRRYEQYF
>TRBV3-1|TRBJ1-5
CASSQGQVENQPQHF
>TRBV28|TRBJ2-3
CAISVLAARDTQYF
>TRBV12-3/TRBV12-4|TRBJ1-5
CASSSRQGNYHQPQHF
>TRBV7-2|TRBJ2-7
CVSSLNPSGGVGTQYF
>TRBV7-2|TRBJ1-1
CASSRTGVGTEAFF
>TRBV11-2|TRBJ2-3
CASSYRQGVDTQYF
>TRBV5-1|TRBJ1-1
CASSLSEGTEAFF
>TRBV5-1|TRBJ2-7
CASSSGQDSSYEQYF